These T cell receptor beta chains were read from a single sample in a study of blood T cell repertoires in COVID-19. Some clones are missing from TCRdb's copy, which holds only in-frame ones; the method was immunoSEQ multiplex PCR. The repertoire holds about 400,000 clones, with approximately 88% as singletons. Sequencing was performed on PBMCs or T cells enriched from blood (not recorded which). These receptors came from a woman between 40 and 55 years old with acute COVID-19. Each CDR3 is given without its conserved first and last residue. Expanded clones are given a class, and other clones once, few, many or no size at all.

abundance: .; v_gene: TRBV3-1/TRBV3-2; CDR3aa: ASSQTGLGDTQY
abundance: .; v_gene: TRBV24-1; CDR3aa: ATKEVERDLLYEQY
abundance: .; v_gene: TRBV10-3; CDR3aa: ATATGTGAVTEAF
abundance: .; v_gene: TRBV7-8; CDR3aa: ASSQQGAVDTIY
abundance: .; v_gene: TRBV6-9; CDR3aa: ASSSRPMSNQPQH
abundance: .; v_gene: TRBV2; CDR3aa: ASSQSPWGRLTDTQY
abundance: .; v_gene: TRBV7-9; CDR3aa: ASSFGDRLYEQY
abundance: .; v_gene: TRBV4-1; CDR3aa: ASSQGTSRGSYEQY
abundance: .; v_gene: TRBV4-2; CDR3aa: ASSQTGGASQPQH
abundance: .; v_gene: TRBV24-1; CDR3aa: ATRPSDTDTQY
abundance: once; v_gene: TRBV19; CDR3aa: ASSRTSSGQETQY
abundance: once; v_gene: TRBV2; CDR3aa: ASSWTGGTRGNTIY
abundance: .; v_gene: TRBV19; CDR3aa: ASDDRGQNQPQH
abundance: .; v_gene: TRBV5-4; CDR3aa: ASSSPGSNKETQY
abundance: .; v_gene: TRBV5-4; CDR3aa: ASSSSGGPQETQY
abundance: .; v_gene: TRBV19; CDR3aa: ASTISRDTEAF
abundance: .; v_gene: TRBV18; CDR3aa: ASSLYGGANTEAF
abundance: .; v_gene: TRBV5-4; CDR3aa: ASSLTRGAYEQY
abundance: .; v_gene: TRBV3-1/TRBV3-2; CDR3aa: ASSQDERGGTDTQY
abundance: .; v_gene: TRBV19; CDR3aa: ASTYRDTSHPQF
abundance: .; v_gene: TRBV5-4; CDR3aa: ASSPTPRQTNTEAF
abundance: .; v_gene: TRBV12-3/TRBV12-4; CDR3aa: ASSPGQYTEAF
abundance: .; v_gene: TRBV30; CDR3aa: AWSVSPRVGNTIY
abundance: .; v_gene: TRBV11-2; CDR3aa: ASSFTRSTEAF
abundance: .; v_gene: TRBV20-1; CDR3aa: SAFRGDTQY
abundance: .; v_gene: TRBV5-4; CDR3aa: ASREGTGGSEQY
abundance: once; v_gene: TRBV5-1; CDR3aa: ASSRTREGSYEQY
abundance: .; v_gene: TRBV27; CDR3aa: ASSLSLAGGGEQY
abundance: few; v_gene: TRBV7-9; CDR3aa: ASVFGAAGEAF
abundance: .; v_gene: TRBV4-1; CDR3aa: ASSQYVDRGVGYT
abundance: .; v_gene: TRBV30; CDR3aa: AWEVQGNNEQF
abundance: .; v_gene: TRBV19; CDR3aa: ASIGSGTGANEKLF
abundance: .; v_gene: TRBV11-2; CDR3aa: ASSLDGDRNQPQH
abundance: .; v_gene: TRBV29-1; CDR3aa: SVASTSGWGVYEQY
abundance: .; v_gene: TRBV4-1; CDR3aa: ASSPTGTDEKLF
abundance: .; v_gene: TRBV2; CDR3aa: ASGTDLYGYT
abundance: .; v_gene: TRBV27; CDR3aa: ASSFGGQGHYGYT
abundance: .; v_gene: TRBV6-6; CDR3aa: ASNSEGSTYNEQF
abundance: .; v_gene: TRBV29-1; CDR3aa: SVVQGNTEAF
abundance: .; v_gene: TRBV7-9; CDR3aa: ASSLDQGNTEAF
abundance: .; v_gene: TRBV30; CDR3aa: AWSSNRVPITDTQY
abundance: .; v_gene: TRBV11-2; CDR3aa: ASSVWETGLNYGYT
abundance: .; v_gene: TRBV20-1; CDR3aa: SAVTNYGYT
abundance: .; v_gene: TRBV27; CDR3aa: ASSWTGSGGYT
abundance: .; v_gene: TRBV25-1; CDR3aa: ASSDSWTSGYNEQF
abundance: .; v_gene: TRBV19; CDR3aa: ASSIDPEKNTEAF